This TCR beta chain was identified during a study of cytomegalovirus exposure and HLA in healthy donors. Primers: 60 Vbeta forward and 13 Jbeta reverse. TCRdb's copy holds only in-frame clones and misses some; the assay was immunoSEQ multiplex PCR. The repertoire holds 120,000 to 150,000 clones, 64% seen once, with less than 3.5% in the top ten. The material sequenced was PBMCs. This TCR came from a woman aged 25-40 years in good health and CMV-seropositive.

The CDR3 loop is CAISELLNQPQHF. DNA for the CDR3: TGTGCCATCAGTGAGCTGTTAAATCAGCCCCAGCATTTT. The chain has TRBV10-3 and TRBJ1-5; D remains ambiguous. Germline V gene sequence: CDR1 ENHRY, CDR2 SYGVKD. Trimming pared 2 bases from V and 4 bases from J, leaving 6 bases between. The CDR3 length is 13 residues.